This TCR beta chain was found in a study of patients and donors after allogeneic stem cell transplantation. TCRdb fed the RT-PCR reads into MiXCR, producing one record per CDR3 protein. The sample includes about 200,000 distinct CDR3 sequences, 40% to 45% of them seen just once. There are 16 residues in the CDR3. Trimming cost V 2 bases and J 2 bases, with 16 bases left between them. Per germline, CDR1 SNHLY and CDR2 FYNNEI. This clonotype was observed many times. Sequencing was performed on blood, either unsorted or a sorted T cell fraction (not recorded which). This sequence joins TRBV2 and TRBJ2-7, with D perhaps TRBD1 or TRBD2 (5 bases each). The receptor was derived from a human donor who was either an allogeneic HSCT recipient or a stem cell or donor lymphocyte infusion donor (not recorded which). It is not recorded whose cells these are; they may come from a transplant donor. The CDR3 loop reads CASSELATGAAYEQYF. The CDR3 DNA reads as TGTGCCAGCAGTGAATTAGCTACCGGGGCCGCCTACGAGCAGTACTTC.